The clone carrying this T cell receptor beta chain was found a few times. The CDR3 covers 12 residues. V gave up 0 bases and J gave up 14 bases, with 11 bases separating them. The germline V gene encodes CDR1 GTSNPN and CDR2 SVGIG (reference sequence). This record belongs to a study of control samples from healthy donors and cancer patients. Data came from immunoSEQ multiplex PCR; TCRdb stores just in-frame clones and leaves some out. The table has roughly 130,000 clones, roughly 89% seen once. This clonotype was obtained from a man aged 25-45 years in good health. The sample comprised blood. The genes are TRBV30 and TRBJ1-6, with D unresolved. The CDR3 loop is CAWSVMRRSLHF. The CDR3, as DNA: TGTGCCTGGAGTGTCATGCGTAGATCCCTCCACTTT.